Here is one T cell receptor beta chain with its context. Ages ranged from about 18 to 89 years, with residence in about 23 US areas. In assigning cohorts, the study relied on participant-reported clinical history. Assay used: immunoSEQ multiplex PCR; TCRdb lists only in-frame clones, some missing. The sample includes approximately 180,000 clones, less than 85% of them seen just once. Trimming removed 2 bases from V and 6 bases from J, with 6 bases in between. The CDR3 totals 12 residues. CDR1 SGDLS and CDR2 YYNGEE come from the germline V gene. This specimen comes from a study of blood T cell repertoires in COVID-19. As for the study in general: COVID-19 samples from acute and convalescent phases originated in the United States, Italy and Spain. PBMCs, B-cell-depleted T cells, or T cells were the source of the cDNA or gDNA that made up the material.

The sequence was obtained from a woman aged 60-75 years with acute COVID-19. The rearrangement links TRBV9 to TRBJ2-1; unclear D gene. The specimen was PBMCs or T cells enriched from blood (not recorded which). The CDR3 DNA reads TGTGCCAGCAGCGTCATTTCCAATGAGCAGTTCTTC. Its protein product is CASSVISNEQFF.